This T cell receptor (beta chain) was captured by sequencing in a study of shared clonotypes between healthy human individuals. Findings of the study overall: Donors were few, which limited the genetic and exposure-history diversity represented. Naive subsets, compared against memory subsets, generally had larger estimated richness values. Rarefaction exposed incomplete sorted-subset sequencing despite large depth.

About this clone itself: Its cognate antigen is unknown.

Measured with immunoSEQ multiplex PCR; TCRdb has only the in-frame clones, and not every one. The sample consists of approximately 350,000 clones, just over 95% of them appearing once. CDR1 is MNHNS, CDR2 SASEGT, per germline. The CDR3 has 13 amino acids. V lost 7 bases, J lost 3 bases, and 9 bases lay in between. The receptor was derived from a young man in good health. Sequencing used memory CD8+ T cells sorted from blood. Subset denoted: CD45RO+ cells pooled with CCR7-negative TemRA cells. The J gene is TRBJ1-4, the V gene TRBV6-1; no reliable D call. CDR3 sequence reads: CASTRSPNEKLFF. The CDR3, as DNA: TGTGCCAGCACGCGGAGTCCTAATGAAAAACTGTTTTTT.